The entry below describes one T cell receptor beta chain. Under the authors' procedure: Amplification from reference gene primers served as the basis for estimated nucleated cell counts. TCRdb's copy holds only in-frame clones and misses some; the assay was immunoSEQ multiplex PCR. V and J calls and clone size are as listed in that table; D and trimming were resolved from the DNA. There are about 330,000 clones in the sample; approximately 86% occur only once, and around 8.9% lies in the top ten. This specimen comes from a study of blood T cell repertoires in COVID-19. Study in general: Collection of acute and convalescent COVID-19 samples took place in the United States, Italy and Spain. The cDNA or gDNA used as material had been derived from T cells, B-cell-depleted T cells, or PBMCs.

The Seattle patients, enrolled during active infection, were followed longitudinally. Germline CDR1 SGDLS, CDR2 YYNGEE. The CDR3 runs to 15 residues. J lost 3 bases, V lost 4 bases, and 6 bases had no gene match. The V call is TRBV9, the J call TRBJ2-7; 11 bases align to TRBD1. This receptor was obtained from a man younger than 40 with COVID-19, enrolled during active disease. Source material: peripheral blood. The chain's CDR3 is CASSPSGQGVYEQYF. The CDR3 DNA reads TGTGCCAGCAGCCCCTCGGGACAGGGGGTCTACGAGCAGTACTTC. Based on the CDR3 plus reference TRBV9 and TRBJ2-7, the full variable domain is DSGVTQTPKHLITATGQRVTLRCSPRSGDLSVYWYQQSLDQGLQFLIQYYNGEERAKGNILERFSAQQFPDLHSELNLSSLELGDSALYFCASSPSGQGVYEQYFGPGTRLTVT.